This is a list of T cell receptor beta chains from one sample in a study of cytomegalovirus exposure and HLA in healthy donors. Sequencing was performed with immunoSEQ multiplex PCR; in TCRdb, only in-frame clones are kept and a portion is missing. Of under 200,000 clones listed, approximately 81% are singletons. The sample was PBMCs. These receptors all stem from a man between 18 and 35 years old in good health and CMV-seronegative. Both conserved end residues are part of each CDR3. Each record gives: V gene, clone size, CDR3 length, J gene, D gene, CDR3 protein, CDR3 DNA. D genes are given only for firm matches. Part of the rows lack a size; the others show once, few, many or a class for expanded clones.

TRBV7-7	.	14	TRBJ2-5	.	CASSSGQEGETQYF	TGTGCCAGCAGCTCCGGACAGGAGGGGGAGACCCAGTACTTC
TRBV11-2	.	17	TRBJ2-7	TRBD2	CASSPRGLAGEGYEQYF	TGTGCCAGCAGCCCCCGAGGACTAGCGGGAGAAGGCTACGAGCAGTACTTC
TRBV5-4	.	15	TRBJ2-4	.	CASSLQGLAKNIQYF	TGTGCCAGCAGCCTTCAGGGGTTAGCCAAAAACATTCAGTACTTC
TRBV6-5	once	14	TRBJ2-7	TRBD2	CASSPLAGFNEQYF	TGTGCCAGCAGTCCACTAGCGGGATTCAACGAGCAGTACTTC
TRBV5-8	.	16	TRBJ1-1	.	CASSLSRGNGNTEAFF	TGTGCCAGCAGCTTGTCAAGGGGCAATGGTAACACTGAAGCTTTCTTT
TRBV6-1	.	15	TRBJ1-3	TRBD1	CASSEGSGGGNTIYF	TGTGCCAGCAGTGAAGGGTCAGGGGGTGGAAACACCATATATTTT
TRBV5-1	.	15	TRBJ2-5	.	CASSLVQGFRETQYF	TGCGCCAGCAGCTTGGTGCAGGGATTCAGGGAGACCCAGTACTTC
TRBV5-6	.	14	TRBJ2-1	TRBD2	CASQLLAGTGKQFF	TGTGCCAGCCAACTACTAGCGGGTACTGGGAAGCAGTTCTTC
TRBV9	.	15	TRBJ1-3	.	CASSVGGGTGNTIYF	TGTGCCAGCAGCGTAGGTGGGGGGACTGGAAACACCATATATTTT
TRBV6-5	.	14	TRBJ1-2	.	CASSAGRQGIGYTF	TGTGCCAGCAGCGCGGGGCGGCAGGGTATAGGCTACACCTTC
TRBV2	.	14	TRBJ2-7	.	CASSTGGESYEQYF	TGTGCCAGCAGTACCGGTGGGGAGTCCTACGAGCAGTACTTC
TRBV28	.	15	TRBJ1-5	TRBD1	CASSLVQGFNQPQHF	TGTGCCAGCAGTTTGGTACAGGGGTTCAATCAGCCCCAGCATTTT
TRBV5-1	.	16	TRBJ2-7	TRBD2	CASSPSGLAGFGEQYF	TGCGCCAGCAGCCCCAGTGGACTAGCGGGATTTGGCGAGCAGTACTTC
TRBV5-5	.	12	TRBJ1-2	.	CASSSATGGYTF	TGTGCCAGCAGCTCGGCCACAGGGGGCTACACCTTC
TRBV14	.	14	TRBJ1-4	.	CASSPRVGNEKLFF	TGTGCCAGCAGCCCCAGGGTGGGTAATGAAAAACTGTTTTTT
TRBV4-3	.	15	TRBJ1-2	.	CASSHYWTANYGYTF	TGCGCCAGCAGCCATTATTGGACAGCGAACTATGGCTACACCTTC
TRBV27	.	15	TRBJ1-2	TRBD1	CASSYRDRRKDGYTF	TGTGCCAGCAGCTATAGGGACAGGAGGAAGGATGGCTACACCTTC
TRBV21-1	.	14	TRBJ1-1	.	CASSLGASYTEAFF	TGTGCCAGCAGTCTGGGAGCGTCTTACACTGAAGCTTTCTTT
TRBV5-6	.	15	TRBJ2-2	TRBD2	CASSLGLADTGELFF	TGTGCCAGCAGCTTAGGGCTAGCGGACACCGGGGAGCTGTTTTTT
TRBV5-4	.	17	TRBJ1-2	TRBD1	CASSSGASGTGHYGYTF	TGTGCCAGCAGCTCGGGGGCCTCCGGGACAGGGCACTATGGCTACACCTTC